The clone carrying this T cell receptor beta chain was counted a single time. This sample stems from a study of blood T cell repertoires in COVID-19. Study summary: Researchers got acute and convalescent COVID-19 samples from the United States, Italy and Spain. Sources were T cells, B-cell-depleted T cells, or PBMCs; the material itself was cDNA or gDNA.

In the authors' workflow: Reference gene primers were amplified, and this amplification served to estimate nucleated cell counts. Profiling relied on immunoSEQ multiplex PCR, and the TCRdb table lists in-frame clones only, not all of them. D and trimming come from the DNA, and the V and J calls and clone size come from that table. The sample yields 300,000 to 450,000 clones, roughly nine tenths seen once. Those enrolled in Seattle joined during active infection and were followed longitudinally afterward. The CDR3 loop spans 13 amino acids. The V segment lost 7 bases and the J segment 11 bases; nucleotides outside the gene matches: 10. The germline V gene encodes CDR1 MDHEN and CDR2 SYDVKM.

Sample: peripheral blood. This receptor was taken from a woman in her sixties or seventies with COVID-19, enrolled during active disease. The chain carries TRBV28 and TRBJ1-5, with TRBD1 identical over 8 bases. CDR3 nucleotide sequence: TGTGCCAGCACCATCAGGGGGCACGGTTCCCAGCATTTT. Protein sequence: CASTIRGHGSQHF.